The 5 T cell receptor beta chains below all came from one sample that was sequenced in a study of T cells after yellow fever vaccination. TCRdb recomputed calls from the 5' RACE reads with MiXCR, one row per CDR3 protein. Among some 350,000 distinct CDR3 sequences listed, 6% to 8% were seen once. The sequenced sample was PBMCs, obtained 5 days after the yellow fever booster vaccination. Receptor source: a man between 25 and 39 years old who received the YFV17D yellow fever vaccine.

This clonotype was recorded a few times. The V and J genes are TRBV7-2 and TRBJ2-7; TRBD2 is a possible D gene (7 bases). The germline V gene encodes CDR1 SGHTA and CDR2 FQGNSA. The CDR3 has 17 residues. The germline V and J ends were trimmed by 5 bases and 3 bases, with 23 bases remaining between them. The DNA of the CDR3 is TGTGCCAGCAGCCTCTCAAGGGGGGGGTCTAGCTTCTACGAGCAGTACTTC. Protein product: CASSLSRGGSSFYEQYF.

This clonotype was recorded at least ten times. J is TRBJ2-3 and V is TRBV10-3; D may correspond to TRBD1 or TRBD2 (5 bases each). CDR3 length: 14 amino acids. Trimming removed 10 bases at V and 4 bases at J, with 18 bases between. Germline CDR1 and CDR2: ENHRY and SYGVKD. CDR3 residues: CANSDTRGSDTQYF. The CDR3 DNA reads TGTGCCAACTCGGACACACGGGGTTCAGATACGCAGTATTTT.

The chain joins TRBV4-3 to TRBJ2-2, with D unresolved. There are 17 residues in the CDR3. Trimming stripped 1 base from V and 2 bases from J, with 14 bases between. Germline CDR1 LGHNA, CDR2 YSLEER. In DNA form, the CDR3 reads TGCGCCAGCAGCCAAGTCCACGCAGGAGAAAACACCGGGGAGCTGTTTTTT. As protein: CASSQVHAGENTGELFF.

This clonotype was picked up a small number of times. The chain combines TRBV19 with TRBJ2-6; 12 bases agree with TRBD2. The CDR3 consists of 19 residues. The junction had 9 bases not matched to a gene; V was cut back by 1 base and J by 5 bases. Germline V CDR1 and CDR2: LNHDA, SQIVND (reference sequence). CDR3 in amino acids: CASSIAQTSGRGWANVLTF. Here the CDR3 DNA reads TGTGCCAGTAGTATAGCACAGACTAGCGGGAGAGGATGGGCCAACGTCCTGACTTTC.

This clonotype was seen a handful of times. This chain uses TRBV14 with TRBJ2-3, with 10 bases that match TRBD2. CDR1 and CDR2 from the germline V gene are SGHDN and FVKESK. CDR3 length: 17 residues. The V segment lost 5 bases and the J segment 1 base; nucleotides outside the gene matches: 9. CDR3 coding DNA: TGTGCCAGCAGCGACTACCCCGGGACTAGCGGCACAGATACGCAGTATTTT. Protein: CASSDYPGTSGTDTQYF.